This T cell receptor beta chain was captured in a study of cytomegalovirus exposure and HLA in healthy donors. Study-wide background: From HLA-typed donors, an early data release held around 85 million unique TCRs. Whole-study results and caveats: A later analysis found most CMV-associated TCR beta chains apparently HLA-restricted.

A single count supports this clone. Its specificity is unknown. Amplification used 60 Vbeta primers and 13 Jbeta primers. Profiled with immunoSEQ multiplex PCR; TCRdb holds only in-frame clones, not every one. The sample consists of 90,000 to 150,000 clones, approximately 80% of them appearing once. The receptor was derived from a man aged 35 to 55 in good health and CMV-seropositive. The sequenced sample was PBMCs.

Written as DNA, the CDR3 is TGCGCCAGCAGCTTGGAGACAGTGTCCTACGAGCAGTACTTC. It specifies CASSLETVSYEQYF. This chain uses TRBV5-1 with TRBJ2-7; maybe TRBD1 (5 bases). This CDR3 spans 14 amino acids. Germline lookup yields CDR1 SGHRS and CDR2 YFSETQ. Trimming removed 0 bases from V and 1 base from J, with 8 bases in between.